This is a list of T cell receptor beta chains from one sample in a study of blood T cell repertoires in COVID-19. Clones were read by immunoSEQ multiplex PCR, and TCRdb kept only the in-frame ones, dropping some. The table has 150,000 or so clones, around 90% seen once. Material: peripheral blood. The receptors here all came from a man in his sixties with COVID-19, enrolled during active disease. The conserved cysteine and the conserved F or W are not part of the CDR3 here. The order of the fields is J gene, V gene, D gene, CDR3 length, CDR3 protein. A D gene is named only where the DNA matches it firmly.

J gene: TRBJ1-1
V gene: TRBV15
D gene: -
CDR3 length: 13
CDR3 protein: ATSRDTLTGETAF

J gene: TRBJ1-6
V gene: TRBV7-2
D gene: -
CDR3 length: 14
CDR3 protein: ASSSFASSYNSPLH

J gene: TRBJ1-1
V gene: TRBV2
D gene: -
CDR3 length: 12
CDR3 protein: ARLKTPSGTEAF

J gene: TRBJ1-1
V gene: TRBV5-4
D gene: -
CDR3 length: 9
CDR3 protein: ASSQNTEAF

J gene: TRBJ1-6
V gene: TRBV27
D gene: -
CDR3 length: 10
CDR3 protein: ASSRSGPPLH

J gene: TRBJ1-3
V gene: TRBV2
D gene: TRBD1
CDR3 length: 12
CDR3 protein: ASSYGQGGNTIY

J gene: TRBJ2-1
V gene: TRBV14
D gene: TRBD1
CDR3 length: 14
CDR3 protein: ASSPLLGQGDNEQF

J gene: TRBJ2-3
V gene: TRBV10-3
D gene: -
CDR3 length: 13
CDR3 protein: AISEPGASTDTQY

J gene: TRBJ2-1
V gene: TRBV7-2
D gene: -
CDR3 length: 13
CDR3 protein: ASSLIGSVDNEQF

J gene: TRBJ2-3
V gene: TRBV4-3
D gene: TRBD2
CDR3 length: 14
CDR3 protein: ASSHQGAGNTDTQY

J gene: TRBJ1-6
V gene: TRBV3-1/TRBV3-2
D gene: -
CDR3 length: 16
CDR3 protein: ASSQLDRPSSYNSPLH

J gene: TRBJ1-5
V gene: TRBV19
D gene: TRBD1
CDR3 length: 18
CDR3 protein: ASSIKKKTGANTAYQPQH

J gene: TRBJ1-1
V gene: TRBV7-7
D gene: TRBD1
CDR3 length: 12
CDR3 protein: ASSRITGATEAF

J gene: TRBJ2-7
V gene: TRBV18
D gene: TRBD2
CDR3 length: 14
CDR3 protein: ASSPRGTSGTYEQY

J gene: TRBJ1-1
V gene: TRBV27
D gene: -
CDR3 length: 12
CDR3 protein: ASRRTSMNTEAF

J gene: TRBJ1-2
V gene: TRBV7-9
D gene: -
CDR3 length: 10
CDR3 protein: ASSSEGYGYT